The 8 T cell receptor beta chains reported below all come from one sample, sequenced in a study of blood T cell repertoires in COVID-19. The table came from immunoSEQ multiplex PCR; TCRdb's copy has only in-frame clones and leaves some out. The data contain about 110,000 clones, 70% to 90% of them seen just once; the ten biggest clones take up approximately 1.5%. Input material: peripheral blood. All receptors come from a man aged 40-49 years with acute or convalescent COVID-19.

The rearrangement joins TRBV28 to TRBJ2-3, with 8 bases aligning to TRBD2. Germline values: CDR1 MDHEN, CDR2 SYDVKM. The V and J ends lost 4 bases and 4 bases, in that order; junction bases with no gene match: 13. The CDR3 runs 17 residues. CDR3 protein: CASSSPRGAGGSDTQYF. DNA for the CDR3: TGTGCCAGCAGTTCCCCTAGGGGGGCGGGAGGTTCAGATACGCAGTATTTT.

The count of this clone is one. V and J are TRBV5-1 and TRBJ1-2; 8 bases align to TRBD1. Germline CDR1 is SGHRS and CDR2 is YFSETQ. The ends lost 0 bases at V and 8 bases at J; junction bases unmatched: 6. This CDR3 is built from 14 residues. CDR3 sequence reads: CASSLGRQGLGYTF. Written as DNA, the CDR3 is TGCGCCAGCAGCTTGGGGCGACAGGGGCTCGGCTACACCTTC.

J is TRBJ2-7 and V is TRBV27; 10 bases agree with TRBD2. The ends lost 5 bases at V and 4 bases at J; junction bases unmatched: 5. The CDR3 consists of 14 residues. Germline loops: CDR1 MNHEY, CDR2 SMNVEV (reference sequence). The CDR3 loop is CASSTLAGEYEQYF. The CDR3 coding sequence is TGTGCCAGCAGTACTCTAGCGGGAGAATACGAGCAGTACTTC.

The genes are TRBV7-2 and TRBJ2-7, with a tentative D call TRBD2 (5 bases). The CDR3 spans 16 residues. The V end lost 5 bases, the J end lost 3 bases, and 20 bases lay between the germline ends. CDR1 is SGHTA, CDR2 FQGNSA, per germline. The CDR3 coding sequence is TGTGCCAGCAGCCCCCCTCCGCCGCGGACTCTCTACGAGCAGTACTTC. Protein sequence: CASSPPPPRTLYEQYF.

This clone has a single count. The chain employs TRBV18 and TRBJ1-3; 12 bases line up with TRBD1. Trimming at V came to 3 bases and at J to 2 bases, leaving 11 bases not matched to a gene. There are 19 residues in the CDR3. Germline values: CDR1 KGHSH, CDR2 LQKENI. CDR3 residues: CASSPRPGQGASPGNTIYF. The DNA for the CDR3 is TGTGCCAGCTCACCTAGACCGGGACAGGGGGCGAGCCCTGGAAACACCATATATTTT.

The rearrangement uses TRBV18 and TRBJ2-7; 10 bases are a match to TRBD2. The CDR3 is 20 amino acids. From germline, CDR1 is KGHSH and CDR2 LQKENI. The V segment lost 2 bases and the J segment 4 bases; nucleotides outside the gene matches: 20. The CDR3 reads CASSPVLPLAGDSGLYEQYF. Written as DNA, the CDR3 is TGTGCCAGCTCACCAGTTCTCCCCCTAGCGGGAGATTCCGGTCTGTACGAGCAGTACTTC.

The rearrangement links TRBV6-6 to TRBJ1-2, with a weak D call TRBD1 (5 bases). The CDR3 has 14 residues. Deletions cut 6 bases from V and 6 bases from J, with 17 bases between. Germline V gene sequence: CDR1 MNHNY, CDR2 SVGAGI (reference sequence). Here the CDR3 DNA reads TGTGCCAGCAGACCTTCCGTCTCCAGGGATGGCTACACCTTC. As protein: CASRPSVSRDGYTF.

This sequence joins TRBV5-1 and TRBJ2-5, with D perhaps TRBD2 (6 bases). This CDR3 spans 14 amino acids. Germline lookup yields CDR1 SGHRS and CDR2 YFSETQ. Trimming pared 0 bases from V and 5 bases from J, leaving 11 bases between. CDR3: CASSLAGEAETQYF. In nucleotides, the CDR3 is TGCGCCAGCAGCTTGGCGGGAGAAGCGGAGACCCAGTACTTC.